Many counts were recorded for the clone carrying this T cell receptor beta chain. Its antigen is unidentified. The CDR3 totals 15 residues. Unmatched junction bases numbered 4, after V lost 6 bases and J lost 0 bases. The data derive from a study of early T cells in non-severe SARS-CoV-2 infection. Overall study: Sequenced material consisted of bulk RNA (from unsorted whole blood), and chains were unpaired. Study-level results: Database matching using VDJdb favored anti-spike CD8 responses, with private and CD4 specificities left missing.

Individually, cDNA molecules had unique molecular identifiers attached to them. TCRdb re-derived calls from the 5' RACE reads in MiXCR, one entry per CDR3 protein. The profile covers around 80,000 distinct CDR3 sequences, with over 10% appearing a single time and around 6% taken by the ten largest. The chain links TRBV12-3 or TRBV12-4 to TRBJ2-2; 7 nucleotides line up with TRBD1. Material for sequencing was whole blood. The clonotype was recovered from an adult who was a healthcare worker with PCR-confirmed SARS-CoV-2 infection or an uninfected control (not recorded which). The CDR3 here is CASRLQGSNTGELFF. Written as DNA, the CDR3 is TGTGCCAGCAGATTACAGGGGTCGAACACCGGGGAGCTGTTTTTT.